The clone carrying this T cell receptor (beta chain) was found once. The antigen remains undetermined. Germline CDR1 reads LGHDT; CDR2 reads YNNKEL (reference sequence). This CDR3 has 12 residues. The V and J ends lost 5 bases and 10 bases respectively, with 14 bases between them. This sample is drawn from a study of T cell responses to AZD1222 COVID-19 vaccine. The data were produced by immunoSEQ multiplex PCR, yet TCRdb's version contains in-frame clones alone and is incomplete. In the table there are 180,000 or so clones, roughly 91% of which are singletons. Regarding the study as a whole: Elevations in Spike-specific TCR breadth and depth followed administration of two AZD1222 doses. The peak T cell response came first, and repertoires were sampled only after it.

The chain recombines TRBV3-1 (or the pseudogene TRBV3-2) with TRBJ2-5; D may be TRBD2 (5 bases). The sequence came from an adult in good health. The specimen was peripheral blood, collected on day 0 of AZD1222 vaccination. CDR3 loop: CASSITSPLQYF. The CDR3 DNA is TGTGCCAGCAGCATAACTAGTCCTCTCCAGTACTTC.